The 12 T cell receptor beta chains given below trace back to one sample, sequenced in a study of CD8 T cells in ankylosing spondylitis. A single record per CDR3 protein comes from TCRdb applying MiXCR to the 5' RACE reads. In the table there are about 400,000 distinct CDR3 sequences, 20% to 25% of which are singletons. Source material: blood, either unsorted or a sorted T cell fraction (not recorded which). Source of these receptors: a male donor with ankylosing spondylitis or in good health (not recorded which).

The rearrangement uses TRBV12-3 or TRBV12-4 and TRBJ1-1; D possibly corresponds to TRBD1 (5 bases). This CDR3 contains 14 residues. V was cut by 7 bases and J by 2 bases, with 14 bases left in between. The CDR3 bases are TGTGCCAGCATCGTGGACACCCTCAACACTGAAGCTTTCTTT. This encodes CASIVDTLNTEAFF.

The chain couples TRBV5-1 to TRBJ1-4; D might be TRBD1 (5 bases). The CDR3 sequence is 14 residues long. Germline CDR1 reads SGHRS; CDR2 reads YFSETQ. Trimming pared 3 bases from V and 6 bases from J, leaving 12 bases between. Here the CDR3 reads CASSWGGGDEKLFF. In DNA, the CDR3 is TGCGCCAGCAGCTGGGGCGGGGGGGATGAAAAACTGTTTTTT.

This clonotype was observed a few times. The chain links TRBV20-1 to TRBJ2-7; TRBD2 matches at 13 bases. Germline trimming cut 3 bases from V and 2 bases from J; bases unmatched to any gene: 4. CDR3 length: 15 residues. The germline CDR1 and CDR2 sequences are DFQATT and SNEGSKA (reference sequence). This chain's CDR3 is CSASGTSGATYEQYF. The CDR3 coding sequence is TGCAGTGCTAGTGGGACTAGCGGGGCTACCTACGAGCAGTACTTC.

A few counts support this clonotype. CDR3 loop: CASSPPFYNEQFF. CDR3 nucleotides: TGTGCCAGTAGCCCCCCGTTCTACAATGAGCAGTTCTTC. The rearrangement links TRBV19 to TRBJ2-1; D gene uncertain. CDR3 length: 13 residues. Germline lookup yields CDR1 LNHDA and CDR2 SQIVND (reference sequence). The germline V and J ends were trimmed by 6 bases and 3 bases, with 9 bases remaining between them. The whole variable domain, remainder taken from reference TRBV19 and TRBJ2-1, is DGGITQSPKYLFRKEGQNVTLSCEQNLNHDAMYWYRQDPGQGLRLIYYSQIVNDFQKGDIAEGYSVSREKKESFPLTVTSAQKNPTAFYLCASSPPFYNEQFFGPGTRLTVL.

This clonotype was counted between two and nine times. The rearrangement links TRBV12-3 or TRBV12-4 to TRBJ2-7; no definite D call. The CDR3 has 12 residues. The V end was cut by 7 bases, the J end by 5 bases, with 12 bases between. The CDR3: CASTQSANEQYF. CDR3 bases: TGTGCCAGCACCCAGTCAGCCAACGAGCAGTACTTC.

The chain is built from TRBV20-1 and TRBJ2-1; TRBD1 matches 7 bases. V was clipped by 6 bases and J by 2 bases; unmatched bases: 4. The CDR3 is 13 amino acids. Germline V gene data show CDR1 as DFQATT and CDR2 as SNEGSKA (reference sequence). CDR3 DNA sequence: TGCAGTGCGTGGGACAGCCCCTACAATGAGCAGTTCTTC. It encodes CSAWDSPYNEQFF.

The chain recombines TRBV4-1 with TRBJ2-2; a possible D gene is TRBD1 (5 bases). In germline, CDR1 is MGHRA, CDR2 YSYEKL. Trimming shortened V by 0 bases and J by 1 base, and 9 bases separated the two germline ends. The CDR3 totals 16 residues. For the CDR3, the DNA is TGCGCCAGCAGCCAAGAAGGGGCAGGGAACACCGGGGAGCTGTTTTTT. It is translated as CASSQEGAGNTGELFF.

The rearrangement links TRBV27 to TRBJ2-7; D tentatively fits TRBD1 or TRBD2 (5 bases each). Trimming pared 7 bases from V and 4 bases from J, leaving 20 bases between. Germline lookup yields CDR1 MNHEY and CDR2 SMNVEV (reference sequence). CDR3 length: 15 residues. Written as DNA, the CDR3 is TGTGCCAGCATTCCCGTGGGGGAAGGGCCTTACGAGCAGTACTTC. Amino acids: CASIPVGEGPYEQYF.

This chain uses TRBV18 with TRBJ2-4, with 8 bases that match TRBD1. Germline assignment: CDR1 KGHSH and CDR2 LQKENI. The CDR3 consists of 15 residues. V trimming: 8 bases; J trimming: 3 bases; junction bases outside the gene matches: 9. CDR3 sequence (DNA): TGTGCCAGCCGTCCCGGGACAGGTAGCAAAAACATTCAGTACTTC. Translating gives CASRPGTGSKNIQYF.

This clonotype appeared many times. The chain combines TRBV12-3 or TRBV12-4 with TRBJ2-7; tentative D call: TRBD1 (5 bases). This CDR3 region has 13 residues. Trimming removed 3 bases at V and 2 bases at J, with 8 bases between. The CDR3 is CASSLTATYEQYF. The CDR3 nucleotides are TGTGCCAGCAGTTTGACAGCTACCTACGAGCAGTACTTC.

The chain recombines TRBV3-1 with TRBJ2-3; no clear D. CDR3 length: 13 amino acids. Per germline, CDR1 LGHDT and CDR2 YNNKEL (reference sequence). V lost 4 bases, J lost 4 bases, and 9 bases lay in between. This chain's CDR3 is CASSPSSADTQYF. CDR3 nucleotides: TGTGCCAGCAGCCCATCTAGTGCAGATACGCAGTATTTT.

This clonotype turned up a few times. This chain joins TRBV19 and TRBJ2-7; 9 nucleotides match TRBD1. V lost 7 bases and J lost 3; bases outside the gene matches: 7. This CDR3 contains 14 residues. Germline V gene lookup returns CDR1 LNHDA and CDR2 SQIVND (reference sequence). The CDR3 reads CASTPGTGLYEQYF. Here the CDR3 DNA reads TGTGCCAGTACTCCCGGGACAGGGCTCTACGAGCAGTACTTC.